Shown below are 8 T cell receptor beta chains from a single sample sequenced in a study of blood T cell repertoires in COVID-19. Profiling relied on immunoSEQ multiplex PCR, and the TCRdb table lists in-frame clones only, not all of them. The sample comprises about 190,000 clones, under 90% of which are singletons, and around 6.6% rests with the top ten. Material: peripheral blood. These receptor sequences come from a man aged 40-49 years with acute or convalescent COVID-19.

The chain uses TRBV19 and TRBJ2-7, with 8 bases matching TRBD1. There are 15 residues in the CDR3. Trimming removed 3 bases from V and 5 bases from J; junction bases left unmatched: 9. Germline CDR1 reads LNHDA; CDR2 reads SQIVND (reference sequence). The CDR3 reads CASSIPGGASNEQYF. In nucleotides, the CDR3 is TGTGCCAGTAGTATCCCAGGGGGCGCCAGCAACGAGCAGTACTTC.

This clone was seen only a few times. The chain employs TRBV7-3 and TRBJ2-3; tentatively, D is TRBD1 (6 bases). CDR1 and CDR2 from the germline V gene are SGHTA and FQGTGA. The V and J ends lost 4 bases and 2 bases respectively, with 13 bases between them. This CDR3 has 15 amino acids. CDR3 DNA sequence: TGTGCCAGCAGCTCACTGGGGGCTAACACAGATACGCAGTATTTT. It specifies CASSSLGANTDTQYF. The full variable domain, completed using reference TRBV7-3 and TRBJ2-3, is GAGVSQTPSNKVTEKGKYVELRCDPISGHTALYWYRQSLGQGPEFLIYFQGTGAADDSGLPNDRFFAVRPEGSVSTLKIQRTERGDSAVYLCASSSLGANTDTQYFGPGTRLTVL.

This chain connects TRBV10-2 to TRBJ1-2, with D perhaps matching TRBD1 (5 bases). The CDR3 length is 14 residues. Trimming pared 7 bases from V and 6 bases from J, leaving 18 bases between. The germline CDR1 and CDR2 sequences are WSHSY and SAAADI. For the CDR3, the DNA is TGCGCCAGCACCCCGAGTCAGGGAGGCGATGGCTACACCTTC. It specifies CASTPSQGGDGYTF.

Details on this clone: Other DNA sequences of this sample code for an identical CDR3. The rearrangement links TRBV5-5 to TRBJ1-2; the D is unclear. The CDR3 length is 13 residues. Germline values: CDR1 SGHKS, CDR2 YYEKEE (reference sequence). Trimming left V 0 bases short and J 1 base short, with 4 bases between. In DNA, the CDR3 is TGTGCCAGCAGCTTGGACATTAACTATGGCTACACCTTC. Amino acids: CASSLDINYGYTF. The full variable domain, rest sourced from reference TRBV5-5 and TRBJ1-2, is DAGVTQSPTHLIKTRGQQVTLRCSPISGHKSVSWYQQVLGQGPQFIFQYYEKEERGRGNFPDRFSARQFPNYSSELNVNALLLGDSALYLCASSLDINYGYTFGSGTRLTVV.

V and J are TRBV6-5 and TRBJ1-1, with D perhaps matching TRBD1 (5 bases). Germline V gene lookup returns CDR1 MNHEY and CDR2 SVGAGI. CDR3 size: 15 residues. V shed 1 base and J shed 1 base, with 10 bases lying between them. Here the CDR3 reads CASSYWGKPNTEAFF. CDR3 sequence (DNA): TGTGCCAGCAGTTACTGGGGCAAGCCGAACACTGAAGCTTTCTTT.

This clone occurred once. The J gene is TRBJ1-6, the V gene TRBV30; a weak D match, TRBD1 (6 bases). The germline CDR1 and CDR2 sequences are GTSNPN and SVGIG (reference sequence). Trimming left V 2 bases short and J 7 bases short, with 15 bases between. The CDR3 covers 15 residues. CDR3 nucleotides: TGTGCCTGGAGTATTTCGGGCAGGGGAAATTCACCCCTCCACTTT. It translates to CAWSISGRGNSPLHF.

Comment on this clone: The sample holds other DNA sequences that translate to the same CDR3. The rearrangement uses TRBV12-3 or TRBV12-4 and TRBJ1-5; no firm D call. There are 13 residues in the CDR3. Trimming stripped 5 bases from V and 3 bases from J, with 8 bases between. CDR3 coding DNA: TGTGCCAGCAGTCGCCGGGACAATCAGCCCCAGCATTTT. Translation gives CASSRRDNQPQHF.

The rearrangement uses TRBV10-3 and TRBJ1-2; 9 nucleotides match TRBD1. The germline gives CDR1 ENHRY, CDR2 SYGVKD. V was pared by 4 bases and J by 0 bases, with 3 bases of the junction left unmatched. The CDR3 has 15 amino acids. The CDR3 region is CAISGRTGANYGYTF. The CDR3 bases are TGTGCCATCAGTGGTCGGACAGGGGCTAACTATGGCTACACCTTC.